The rows below give T cell receptor beta chains drawn from one sample of a study of blood T cell repertoires in COVID-19. The table came from immunoSEQ multiplex PCR; TCRdb's copy has only in-frame clones and leaves some out. The table lists 200,000 to 250,000 clones, approximately 86% of them singletons, with 10% in the top ten. Sequencing was performed on PBMCs or T cells enriched from blood (not recorded which). The receptors derive from a man between 18 and 35 years old with acute COVID-19. CDR3s include the opening cysteine and the closing phenylalanine or tryptophan. The D gene is left open where the match is weak. Size values are once, few and many counts, or a class for expanded clones, and some rows have none.

V: TRBV5-1; J: TRBJ1-1; length: 15; D: NA; size: NA; DNA: TGCGCCAGCAGCTGGACCGGGACATTGGACACTGAAGCTTTCTTT; CDR3: CASSWTGTLDTEAFF
V: TRBV2; J: TRBJ1-1; length: 13; D: NA; size: NA; DNA: TGTGCCAGCAGTCCTCTTTTGACAGGAGGAGCTTTCTTT; CDR3: CASSPLLTGGAFF
V: TRBV6-5; J: TRBJ2-1; length: 12; D: NA; size: NA; DNA: TGTGCCAGCAGTTACGGGGGCGATGAGCAGTTCTTC; CDR3: CASSYGGDEQFF
V: TRBV5-3; J: TRBJ2-3; length: 19; D: TRBD1; size: NA; DNA: TGTGCCAGAAGCTGGGGACAGGGCCTCACAGAGGCGCGGCCAGATACGCAGTATTTT; CDR3: CARSWGQGLTEARPDTQYF
V: TRBV5-6; J: TRBJ1-3; length: 13; D: NA; size: NA; DNA: TGTGCCAGCTCAGGGTTTCGGGGAAACACCATATATTTT; CDR3: CASSGFRGNTIYF
V: TRBV4-1; J: TRBJ2-3; length: 18; D: TRBD2; size: NA; DNA: TGCGCCAGCAGCCAATATAGCGGGAGGGGTCATTCGTCAGATACGCAGTATTTT; CDR3: CASSQYSGRGHSSDTQYF
V: TRBV30; J: TRBJ1-1; length: 16; D: NA; size: NA; DNA: TGTGCCTGGAGTGTATCCCGGACAGCAATAGGTACTGAAGCTTTCTTT; CDR3: CAWSVSRTAIGTEAFF
V: TRBV6-5; J: TRBJ2-7; length: 14; D: TRBD1; size: NA; DNA: TGTGCCAGCACCGCGACAGGGGCGAACTACGAGCAGTACTTC; CDR3: CASTATGANYEQYF
V: TRBV27; J: TRBJ1-2; length: 14; D: NA; size: NA; DNA: TGTGCCAGCAGTCTAACCTCCGACAGCTATGGCTACACCTTC; CDR3: CASSLTSDSYGYTF
V: TRBV6-2/TRBV6-3; J: TRBJ1-2; length: 15; D: NA; size: NA; DNA: TGTGCCAGCAGTTTCGGTGAGGGAGTTAACTATGGCTACACCTTC; CDR3: CASSFGEGVNYGYTF
V: TRBV6-5; J: TRBJ1-2; length: 12; D: NA; size: few; DNA: TGTGCCAGCAGGACCCTGAGGGATGGCTACACCTTC; CDR3: CASRTLRDGYTF
V: TRBV28; J: TRBJ2-7; length: 13; D: NA; size: NA; DNA: TGTGCCAGCAGTTTTGAGGGTCCCTACGAGCAGTACTTC; CDR3: CASSFEGPYEQYF
V: TRBV18; J: TRBJ2-5; length: 14; D: TRBD1; size: once; DNA: TGTGCCAGCTCACCTGCAGGGGGCAAGGAGACCCAGTACTTC; CDR3: CASSPAGGKETQYF
V: TRBV5-8; J: TRBJ2-7; length: 16; D: NA; size: NA; DNA: TGTGCCAGCAGCTTGGGGTTACCGGGTTCCCACCACGAGCAGTACTTC; CDR3: CASSLGLPGSHHEQYF